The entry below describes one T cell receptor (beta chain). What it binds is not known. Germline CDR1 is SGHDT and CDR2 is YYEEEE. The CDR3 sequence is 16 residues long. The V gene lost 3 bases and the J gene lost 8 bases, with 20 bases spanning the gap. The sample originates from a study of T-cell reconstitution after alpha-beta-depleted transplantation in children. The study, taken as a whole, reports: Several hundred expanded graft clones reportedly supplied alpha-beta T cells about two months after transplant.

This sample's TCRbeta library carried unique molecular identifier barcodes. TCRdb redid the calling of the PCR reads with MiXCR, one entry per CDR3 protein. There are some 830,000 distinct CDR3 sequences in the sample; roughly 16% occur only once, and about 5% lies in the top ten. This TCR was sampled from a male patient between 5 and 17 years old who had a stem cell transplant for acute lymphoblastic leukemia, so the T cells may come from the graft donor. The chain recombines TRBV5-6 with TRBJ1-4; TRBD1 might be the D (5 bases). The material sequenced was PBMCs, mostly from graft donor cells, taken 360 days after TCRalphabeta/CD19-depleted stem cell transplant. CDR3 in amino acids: CASSWRQLKPGEKLFF. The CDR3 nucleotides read TGTGCCAGCAGCTGGAGACAGCTCAAGCCCGGCGAAAAACTGTTTTTT.